This T cell receptor beta chain was observed in a study of CD8 T cells in Susac syndrome. While CD8+ and CD4+ T cells were isolated negatively, TEMRA cells were enriched by FACS. Random hexamers were used to reverse transcribe the RNA input (about 0.45 to 1 ug). TCRdb fed the immunoSEQ multiplex PCR reads into MiXCR, producing one record per CDR3 protein. Altogether around 100,000 distinct CDR3 sequences are present, approximately 95% being singletons, with the ten largest covering approximately 0.3%. The CDR3 consists of 17 residues. The ends lost 5 bases at V and 2 bases at J; junction bases unmatched: 15. Germline lookup yields CDR1 MDHEN and CDR2 SYDVKM.

V is TRBV28 and J is TRBJ2-7; TRBD1 matches 7 bases. The receptor was derived from a human donor with Susac syndrome. Sequencing was performed on CD8+ T cells from PBMCs. CDR3 region: CASSPNPTGTAAYEQYF. CDR3 nucleotide sequence: TGTGCCAGCAGTCCAAACCCCACAGGGACAGCCGCCTACGAGCAGTACTTC.